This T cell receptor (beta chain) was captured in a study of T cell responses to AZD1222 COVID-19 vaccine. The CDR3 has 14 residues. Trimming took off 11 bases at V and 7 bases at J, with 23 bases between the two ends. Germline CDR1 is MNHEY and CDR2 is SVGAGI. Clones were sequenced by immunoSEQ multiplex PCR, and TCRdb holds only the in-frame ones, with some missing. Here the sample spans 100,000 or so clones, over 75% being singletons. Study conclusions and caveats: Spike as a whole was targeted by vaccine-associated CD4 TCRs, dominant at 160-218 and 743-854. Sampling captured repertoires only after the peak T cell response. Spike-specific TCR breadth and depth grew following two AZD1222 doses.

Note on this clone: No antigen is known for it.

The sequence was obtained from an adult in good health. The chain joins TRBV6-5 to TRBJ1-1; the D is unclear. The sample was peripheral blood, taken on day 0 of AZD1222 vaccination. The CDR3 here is CAVLATTWADEAFF. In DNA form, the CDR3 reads TGTGCCGTCCTGGCAACCACCTGGGCTGATGAAGCTTTCTTT.